Below, 14 T cell receptor beta chains from the same sample are listed, as sequenced in a study of CD8 T cells in ankylosing spondylitis. For these TCRs, the target antigens are not known. TCRdb called the 5' RACE reads again in MiXCR, with one record for every CDR3 protein. The table shows approximately 400,000 distinct CDR3 sequences, with 25% to 30% occurring only once. Study-wide findings and caveats: A motif of eight highly homologous TCR beta variants was seen as apparently characteristic of ankylosing spondylitis blood.

The sample taken for sequencing was blood, either unsorted or a sorted T cell fraction (not recorded which). The source is a male donor with ankylosing spondylitis.

This clonotype was observed at least ten times. The V call is TRBV7-2, the J call TRBJ1-1; D might be TRBD1 (6 bases). V gave up 3 bases and J gave up 5 bases, with 10 bases separating them. This CDR3 is built from 13 residues. The germline V gene has CDR1 SGHTA and CDR2 FQGNSA. The CDR3 region is CASSFRGGTEAFF. In nucleotides, the CDR3 is TGTGCCAGCAGCTTCAGGGGCGGGACTGAAGCTTTCTTT.

This clonotype was seen more than once but under ten times. V and J are TRBV20-1 and TRBJ2-2; either TRBD1 or TRBD2 may supply D (6 bases each). Germline values: CDR1 DFQATT, CDR2 SNEGSKA (reference sequence). Trimming took off 4 bases at V and 0 bases at J, with 9 bases between the two ends. CDR3 size: 14 residues. This CDR3 is CSAIGGANTGELFF. As DNA, the CDR3 is TGCAGTGCTATCGGGGGCGCGAACACCGGGGAGCTGTTTTTT.

This clonotype was seen more than once but under ten times. The chain carries TRBV3-1 and TRBJ1-1, with no clear D. The CDR3 runs to 14 residues. Germline lookup yields CDR1 LGHDT and CDR2 YNNKEL (reference sequence). With 5 bases removed from V and 6 bases from J, the gap between germline ends came to 16 bases. CDR3 DNA sequence: TGTGCCAGCAGCAAGACGACTCTATCCGCTGAAGCTTTCTTT. Translating gives CASSKTTLSAEAFF.

The chain has TRBV12-3 or TRBV12-4 and TRBJ1-1; D unclear. CDR3 length: 14 residues. V was clipped by 2 bases and J by 0 bases, with 7 bases between them. CDR3 nucleotides: TGTGCCAGCAGTTTAATAGTTATGAACACTGAAGCTTTCTTT. It specifies CASSLIVMNTEAFF.

This chain uses TRBV20-1 with TRBJ2-1; 9 nucleotides line up with TRBD1. The CDR3 has 16 residues. Germline CDR1 DFQATT, CDR2 SNEGSKA (reference sequence). V gave up 0 bases and J gave up 7 bases; unmatched junction bases: 10. The CDR3 bases are TGCAGTGCTAGAGATCGGACAGGGGCAATTGCTAATGAGCAGTTCTTC. Protein sequence: CSARDRTGAIANEQFF.

This clonotype came up a few times. This chain uses TRBV11-3 with TRBJ2-6, with D hard to call. Germline V gene sequence: CDR1 SGHNT, CDR2 YENEEA. Deletions cut 2 bases from V and 2 bases from J, with 4 bases between. The CDR3 has 14 residues. The CDR3 DNA sequence: TGTGCCAGCAGCTTAACGGCTGGGGCCAACGTCCTGACTTTC. Its translation is CASSLTAGANVLTF.

The chain is built from TRBV29-1 and TRBJ1-4, with TRBD1 as a possible D gene (5 bases). CDR1 SQVTM and CDR2 ANQGSEA come from the germline V gene. The V gene lost 0 bases and the J gene lost 5 bases, with 10 bases spanning the gap. CDR3 length equals 14 residues. CDR3 loop: CSVEDQAGNEKLFF. CDR3 DNA: TGCAGCGTTGAAGATCAGGCAGGGAATGAAAAACTGTTTTTT.

The chain couples TRBV20-1 to TRBJ1-6; D is undetermined. CDR3 length: 14 amino acids. Trimming took off 3 bases at V and 5 bases at J, with 11 bases between the two ends. Germline V gene lookup returns CDR1 DFQATT and CDR2 SNEGSKA (reference sequence). The CDR3, as DNA: TGCAGTGCTAGCCGGCAGCTAGATAATTCACCCCTCCACTTT. Encoded protein: CSASRQLDNSPLHF.

The chain is built from TRBV9 and TRBJ1-2; D remains ambiguous. Germline V gene data show CDR1 as SGDLS and CDR2 as YYNGEE. The CDR3 runs 14 residues. Trimming removed 1 base at V and 4 bases at J, with 11 bases between. DNA of the CDR3: TGTGCCAGCAGCGTAAGCGAGGGAGCCTATGGCTACACCTTC. It codes for CASSVSEGAYGYTF.

This clonotype has a handful of counts. This sequence joins TRBV3-1 and TRBJ1-3; tentatively, D is TRBD1 (5 bases). Germline V CDR1 and CDR2: LGHDT, YNNKEL (reference sequence). CDR3 size: 17 residues. Between the trimmed V and J ends, which lost 5 bases and 2 bases, there was a span of 19 bases. CDR3 in DNA: TGTGCCAGCAGCGCCCGGGACGGGATTTCAACTGGAAACACCATATATTTT. This codes for CASSARDGISTGNTIYF.

In this sample, this clonotype turned up a few times. This chain connects TRBV11-2 to TRBJ2-1; 8 nucleotides align to TRBD2. J was trimmed by 4 bases and V by 2 bases; bases with no gene match: 4. This CDR3 is 15 amino acids long. Germline values: CDR1 SGHAT, CDR2 FQNNGV. The CDR3 nucleotides are TGTGCCAGCAGCTTACGGGAGGGCCGTTACAATGAGCAGTTCTTC. Translating it yields CASSLREGRYNEQFF. The full variable domain, rest sourced from reference TRBV11-2 and TRBJ2-1, is EAGVAQSPRYKIIEKRQSVAFWCNPISGHATLYWYQQILGQGPKLLIQFQNNGVVDDSQLPKDRFSAERLKGVDSTLKIQPAKLEDSAVYLCASSLREGRYNEQFFGPGTRLTVL.

This clonotype was counted a few times. This chain uses TRBV5-1 with TRBJ2-1, with 10 bases lining up with TRBD2. V lost 0 bases and J lost 8; bases outside the gene matches: 8. Germline loops: CDR1 SGHRS, CDR2 YFSETQ. The CDR3 covers 16 residues. The CDR3 reads CASSLAGAGGDYEQFF. CDR3 DNA: TGCGCCAGCAGCTTGGCCGGAGCGGGAGGGGACTATGAGCAGTTCTTC.

This clonotype was detected only a few times. The V gene is TRBV11-3, the J gene TRBJ2-4; weak D call: TRBD1 (6 bases). Trimming removed 1 base from V and 0 bases from J, with 10 bases in between. The germline CDR1 and CDR2 sequences are SGHNT and YENEEA. The CDR3 covers 16 residues. DNA for the CDR3: TGTGCCAGCAGCTTAGCGACAGGTCTAGCCAAAAACATTCAGTACTTC. It codes for CASSLATGLAKNIQYF.

This clonotype has a handful of counts. The chain links TRBV11-1 to TRBJ2-1; 11 bases are shared with TRBD1. CDR1 is SGHAT, CDR2 FQDESV, per germline (reference sequence). There are 21 residues in the CDR3. V gave up 2 bases and J gave up 0 bases; unmatched junction bases: 15. The CDR3 DNA follows: TGTGCCAGCAGCTTATCCAGGACAGGGGGCTGGGTTATTGGCTCCTACAATGAGCAGTTCTTC. It encodes CASSLSRTGGWVIGSYNEQFF.